The 28 T cell receptor beta chains presented below share a single source sample, sequenced in a study of cytomegalovirus exposure and HLA in healthy donors. Profiled with immunoSEQ multiplex PCR; TCRdb holds only in-frame clones, not every one. The sample shows roughly 230,000 clones, less than 95% of them seen only once. Input material: PBMCs. These receptors all stem from a woman aged 25 to 39 in good health and CMV-seronegative.

The gene calls are TRBV28 and TRBJ1-4; D is uncertain. CDR1 and CDR2 (germline): MDHEN, SYDVKM. This CDR3 comprises 14 residues. Trimming removed 4 bases from V and 0 bases from J, with 6 bases in between. CDR3 nucleotide sequence: TGTGCCAGCAGTTACATTGCAACTAATGAAAAACTGTTTTTT. Its protein product is CASSYIATNEKLFF.

The gene calls are TRBV6-1 and TRBJ2-1, with D possibly being TRBD2 (6 bases). Germline V CDR1 and CDR2: MNHNS, SASEGT. Trimming pared 3 bases from V and 7 bases from J, leaving 16 bases between. This CDR3 contains 15 residues. In nucleotides, the CDR3 is TGTGCCAGCAGTGATCGGAGCAGGGCGGGGAATGAGCAGTTCTTC. Residues: CASSDRSRAGNEQFF.

The chain carries TRBV27 and TRBJ2-7, with D hard to call. The CDR3 is made up of 12 amino acids. The germline gives CDR1 MNHEY, CDR2 SMNVEV (reference sequence). Trimming stripped 6 bases from V and 9 bases from J, with 15 bases between. Written as DNA, the CDR3 is TGTGCCAGCAGCACCCCAAACTCCGGGCAGTACTTC. Translation gives CASSTPNSGQYF.

This sequence joins TRBV2 and TRBJ1-5; D call uncertain. The CDR3 sequence is 13 residues long. Germline lookup yields CDR1 SNHLY and CDR2 FYNNEI. Trimming stripped 6 bases from V and 5 bases from J, with 11 bases between. In DNA form, the CDR3 reads TGTGCCAGCAGCGTATCTGGGGATCAGCCCCAGCATTTT. It yields the protein CASSVSGDQPQHF.

The V call is TRBV6-6, the J call TRBJ2-3, with D hard to call. This CDR3 comprises 11 residues. CDR1 MNHNY and CDR2 SVGAGI come from the germline V gene (reference sequence). Trimming cost V 5 bases and J 2 bases, with 2 bases left between them. The CDR3 region is CASSITDTQYF. In DNA form, the CDR3 reads TGTGCCAGCAGTATCACAGATACGCAGTATTTT.

J is TRBJ2-2 and V is TRBV7-2; the match to TRBD2 covers 9 bases. Germline trimming cut 5 bases from V and 4 bases from J; bases unmatched to any gene: 5. From germline, CDR1 is SGHTA and CDR2 FQGNSA. There are 15 residues in the CDR3. The CDR3 nucleotides are TGTGCCAGCAGCCGGGGGACTAGCCTCACCGGGGAGCTGTTTTTT. Amino acids: CASSRGTSLTGELFF.

The rearrangement joins TRBV11-3 to TRBJ2-7, with D perhaps matching TRBD1 (6 bases). CDR3 size: 13 residues. Germline V gene data show CDR1 as SGHNT and CDR2 as YENEEA. Deletions cut 5 bases from V and 5 bases from J, with 13 bases between. CDR3 amino acids: CASSPGVVHEQYF. In DNA, the CDR3 is TGTGCCAGCAGCCCAGGGGTTGTACACGAGCAGTACTTC.

The chain couples TRBV27 to TRBJ2-2; D is uncertain. V lost 1 base, J lost 4 bases, and 4 bases lay in between. The CDR3 covers 13 residues. Germline CDR1 and CDR2: MNHEY and SMNVEV (reference sequence). CDR3 region: CASSLFLTGELFF. CDR3 in DNA: TGTGCCAGCAGTTTATTTCTCACCGGGGAGCTGTTTTTT.

CDR3 protein: CASSGRGNQETQYF. Here the CDR3 DNA reads TGTGCCAGCAGCGGGAGGGGAAACCAAGAGACCCAGTACTTC. The chain has TRBV9 and TRBJ2-5, with D possibly matching TRBD2 (6 bases). This CDR3 contains 14 residues. CDR1 SGDLS and CDR2 YYNGEE come from the germline V gene. V shed 3 bases and J shed 0 bases, with 9 bases lying between them.

V and J are TRBV27 and TRBJ2-4; no firm D call. This CDR3 has 14 residues. Looked up from germline, CDR1 is MNHEY and CDR2 is SMNVEV (reference sequence). Trimming pared 2 bases from V and 2 bases from J, leaving 7 bases between. CDR3 DNA: TGTGCCAGCAGTTTAAGTGGGCCCAAAAACATTCAGTACTTC. Protein product: CASSLSGPKNIQYF.

This chain uses TRBV7-9 with TRBJ1-1, with 10 positions matching TRBD1. CDR1 and CDR2 (germline): SEHNR, FQNEAQ (reference sequence). The length of the CDR3 is 19 residues. V shed 4 bases and J 3 bases; nucleotides not matched to a gene: 17. The CDR3 sequence: CASSWILARDRGGDTEAFF. In DNA form, the CDR3 reads TGTGCCAGCAGCTGGATTTTGGCCCGGGACAGGGGTGGGGACACTGAAGCTTTCTTT. The full variable domain, with the rest looked up from reference TRBV7-9 and TRBJ1-1, is DTGVSQNPRHKITKRGQNVTFRCDPISEHNRLYWYRQTLGQGPEFLTYFQNEAQLEKSRLLSDRFSAERPKGSFSTLEIQRTEQGDSAMYLCASSWILARDRGGDTEAFFGQGTRLTVV.

The chain has TRBV27 and TRBJ2-7; TRBD2 is a possible D gene (7 bases). From germline, CDR1 is MNHEY and CDR2 SMNVEV (reference sequence). This CDR3 is 17 amino acids long. V was cut by 0 bases and J by 2 bases, with 17 bases left in between. CDR3 sequence (DNA): TGTGCCAGCAGTTTATCCGCGGGGGCAGCTCATGCCTACGAGCAGTACTTC. Translation gives CASSLSAGAAHAYEQYF.

This chain links TRBV9 with TRBJ2-3, with a tentative D call TRBD2 (6 bases). V was trimmed by 0 bases and J by 8 bases, leaving 22 bases between them. This CDR3 spans 17 amino acids. Germline V gene sequence: CDR1 SGDLS, CDR2 YYNGEE. CDR3 protein: CASSVEVVREAIGTQYF. Here the CDR3 DNA reads TGTGCCAGCAGCGTAGAAGTTGTGAGGGAGGCCATCGGTACGCAGTATTTT.

J is TRBJ2-7 and V is TRBV7-3, with D tentatively TRBD2 (5 bases). Between the trimmed V and J ends, which lost 5 bases and 5 bases, there was a span of 22 bases. Per the germline V gene, CDR1 is SGHTA and CDR2 is FQGTGA. This CDR3 spans 16 amino acids. The CDR3 spells CASSRGPDSIKDEQYF. DNA for the CDR3: TGTGCCAGCAGCCGGGGTCCTGACTCCATTAAAGACGAGCAGTACTTC.

The gene calls are TRBV6-1 and TRBJ2-1, with 10 bases aligning to TRBD2. J lost 8 bases, V lost 1 base, and 5 bases had no gene match. CDR1 and CDR2 from the germline V gene are MNHNS and SASEGT. The length of the CDR3 is 15 residues. The CDR3 nucleotides read TGTGCCAGCAGTGAAGGTCTAGCGGGAGTCTATGAGCAGTTCTTC. Protein: CASSEGLAGVYEQFF.

The chain is built from TRBV2 and TRBJ2-3; no clear D gene. From germline, CDR1 is SNHLY and CDR2 FYNNEI. The CDR3 has 12 amino acids. Between the trimmed V and J ends, which lost 7 bases and 1 base, there was a span of 6 bases. The CDR3 loop reads CASKVGTDTQYF. As DNA, the CDR3 is TGTGCCAGCAAGGTGGGCACAGATACGCAGTATTTT.

The chain is built from TRBV10-3 and TRBJ1-2; D gene ambiguous. Germline V gene lookup returns CDR1 ENHRY and CDR2 SYGVKD. V dropped 10 bases and J dropped 5 bases, with 17 bases sitting between them. The CDR3 is made up of 13 amino acids. The CDR3, as DNA: TGTGCCACCGAAGGCATGCAGGATTATGGCTACACCTTC. Encoded protein: CATEGMQDYGYTF.

V gene TRBV11-2 combines with J gene TRBJ2-1; 11 bases align to TRBD2. Germline V gene lookup returns CDR1 SGHAT and CDR2 FQNNGV. The trim removed 7 bases at V and 4 bases at J, leaving 15 bases unmatched. The CDR3 spans 18 residues. The CDR3 nucleotides read TGTGCCAGCACCGAGGGGACTAGCGGCCCCCTCGCGTACAATGAGCAGTTCTTC. It yields the protein CASTEGTSGPLAYNEQFF.

The J gene is TRBJ1-1, the V gene TRBV2, with a weak D call TRBD1 (5 bases). The germline V gene encodes CDR1 SNHLY and CDR2 FYNNEI. V lost 6 bases, J lost 5 bases, and 13 bases lay in between. The CDR3 is 13 amino acids. CDR3 sequence: CASSPLRGTEAFF. The CDR3 DNA follows: TGTGCCAGCAGCCCTTTAAGGGGTACTGAAGCTTTCTTT.

The gene calls are TRBV27 and TRBJ1-3; no reliable D call. Trimming cost V 5 bases and J 4 bases, with 15 bases left between them. CDR1 MNHEY and CDR2 SMNVEV come from the germline V gene (reference sequence). The CDR3 spans 15 residues. The CDR3 DNA follows: TGTGCCAGCAGTCCCTATATTGGCCAAGGAAACACCATATATTTT. Encoded protein: CASSPYIGQGNTIYF.

The genes are TRBV11-2 and TRBJ2-1; D tentatively fits TRBD1 or TRBD2 (5 bases each). The germline V and J ends were trimmed by 5 bases and 9 bases, with 17 bases remaining between them. CDR1 is SGHAT, CDR2 FQNNGV, per germline. This CDR3 is built from 14 residues. CDR3: CASSPGAERGEQFF. The CDR3 region has the DNA TGTGCCAGCAGCCCTGGGGCGGAACGGGGTGAGCAGTTCTTC.

This chain uses TRBV25-1 with TRBJ2-7; 8 positions match TRBD1. From germline, CDR1 is MGHDK and CDR2 SYGVNS. CDR3 length: 16 amino acids. J gave up 7 bases and V 2 bases, and 13 bases lay outside the gene matches. The CDR3 DNA follows: TGTGCCAGCAGTGAAGTTGGTAGCCAGGGGGCGAAGGAGCAGTACTTC. Protein: CASSEVGSQGAKEQYF.

This clone was recorded once. The J gene is TRBJ2-7, the V gene TRBV6-1, with D unresolved. The CDR3 spans 15 residues. The ends were cut back, 0 bases at V and 1 base at J, with 10 bases in the middle. CDR1 and CDR2 (germline): MNHNS, SASEGT. CDR3 in DNA: TGTGCCAGCAGTGAAGCCGTCTATGCATCCTACGAGCAGTACTTC. It yields the protein CASSEAVYASYEQYF.

Here the CDR3 DNA reads TGCAGCGTCTTCAGTGGGGGTAGCTCCTACGAGCAGTACTTC. Its translation: CSVFSGGSSYEQYF. V is TRBV29-1 and J is TRBJ2-7; D possibly matches TRBD1 or TRBD2 (5 bases each). V lost 6 bases, J lost 0 bases, and 15 bases lay in between. The CDR3 loop spans 14 amino acids. CDR1 and CDR2 (germline): SQVTM, ANQGSEA.

The chain is built from TRBV6-5 and TRBJ2-5, with 11 positions matching TRBD2. Germline loops: CDR1 MNHEY, CDR2 SVGAGI. The CDR3 covers 15 residues. V trimming: 4 bases; J trimming: 5 bases; junction bases outside the gene matches: 6. The CDR3 DNA follows: TGTGCCAGCAGTTGGGGACTAGCGGTTACGGAGACCCAGTACTTC. Residues: CASSWGLAVTETQYF.

This clone is a singleton in its sample. The CDR3 nucleotides read TGTGCCAGCAGTTTATCGCCGCTCGCGGGCACCGGGGAGCTGTTTTTT. Translated, it gives CASSLSPLAGTGELFF. V gene TRBV27 combines with J gene TRBJ2-2, with D maybe TRBD2 (5 bases). Germline loops: CDR1 MNHEY, CDR2 SMNVEV (reference sequence). V lost 0 bases and J lost 4, with 12 bases in between. CDR3 length: 16 residues.

The chain has TRBV18 and TRBJ2-2; 9 positions match TRBD2. CDR1 and CDR2 (germline): KGHSH, LQKENI. Unmatched junction bases numbered 11, after V lost 3 bases and J lost 6 bases. The CDR3 runs 17 residues. The CDR3 coding sequence is TGTGCCAGCTCACCCACGGGACTAGCTCCGTTCCCCGGGGAGCTGTTTTTT. Amino acid sequence: CASSPTGLAPFPGELFF.

The J gene is TRBJ1-2, the V gene TRBV28, with D tentatively TRBD1 (6 bases). This CDR3 comprises 18 residues. V lost 1 base and J lost 3, with 21 bases in between. CDR1 is MDHEN, CDR2 SYDVKM, per germline. The CDR3 coding sequence is TGTGCCAGCAGTTTATCCCCCGAGACCGACAGGAAATACTATGGCTACACCTTC. Translated: CASSLSPETDRKYYGYTF.